Many counts were recorded for the clone carrying this T cell receptor (beta chain). Its specificity is not known. This specimen comes from a study of T-cell reconstitution after alpha-beta-depleted transplantation in children. Study-wide findings and caveats: Some patients showed high day-60 TCRbeta diversity, which derived from surviving recipient T cells and thymic progenitors.

Unique molecular identifiers were incorporated during preparation of the TCRbeta library. TCRdb called the PCR reads again in MiXCR, with one record for every CDR3 protein. Found here are over 450,000 distinct CDR3 sequences, approximately 10% of them singletons; the top ten hold around 2%. The CDR3 sequence is 17 residues long. Germline CDR1 MNHEY, CDR2 SVGAGI. Trimming took 1 base from V and 0 from J, leaving 13 bases between them. The source material was PBMCs, sampled before TCRalphabeta/CD19-depleted stem cell transplant. The TCR comes from a child aged 2 to 9 with inherited bone marrow failure, due to receive a stem cell transplant. The chain has TRBV6-5 and TRBJ2-1; possible D gene TRBD1, 6 bases. In DNA, the CDR3 is TGTGCCAGCAGTTACTTCGCGACAGGTACCTCCTACAATGAGCAGTTCTTC. Translating gives CASSYFATGTSYNEQFF.